The 31 T cell receptor beta chains reported below all come from one sample, sequenced in a study of blood T cell repertoires in COVID-19. TCRdb's table, derived via immunoSEQ multiplex PCR, lists solely in-frame clones and lacks some. The sample lists roughly 200,000 clones; 86% were seen once. The source material was PBMCs or T cells enriched from blood (not recorded which). All receptors come from a woman in her thirties who had been exposed to COVID-19.

This clone was picked up a small number of times. The rearrangement links TRBV6-2 or TRBV6-3 to TRBJ1-2, with 10 bases matching TRBD1. The ends lost 2 bases at V and 7 bases at J; junction bases unmatched: 7. This CDR3 has 15 residues. From germline, CDR1 is MNHEY and CDR2 SVGEGT. The CDR3 spells CASSYAGRDRGGYTF. The CDR3 DNA reads as TGTGCCAGCAGTTACGCAGGTCGGGACAGGGGTGGCTACACCTTC.

This chain uses TRBV5-6 with TRBJ1-6; TRBD1 matches at 8 bases. The length of the CDR3 is 18 residues. CDR1 is SGHDT, CDR2 YYEEEE, per germline. Trimming cost V 2 bases and J 13 bases; bases outside gene matches: 20. The CDR3 DNA is TGTGCCAGCAGCTTTCTTCTGCAGGGGGCGCATGTTGTAACCCCCCTCCACTTT. Protein: CASSFLLQGAHVVTPLHF.

The chain recombines TRBV19 with TRBJ1-2; D is uncertain. Germline V gene data show CDR1 as LNHDA and CDR2 as SQIVND (reference sequence). CDR3 length equals 14 residues. The V gene lost 4 bases and the J gene lost 5 bases, with 14 bases spanning the gap. CDR3: CASSNTPGSYGYTF. CDR3 coding DNA: TGTGCCAGTAGTAACACGCCGGGATCTTATGGCTACACCTTC.

The chain combines TRBV2 with TRBJ1-1; D might be TRBD1 (5 bases). Germline CDR1 reads SNHLY; CDR2 reads FYNNEI. The length of the CDR3 is 13 residues. Trimming removed 8 bases at V and 3 bases at J, with 13 bases between. CDR3 in DNA: TGTGCCAGCGCAAACGACAGAGACACTGAAGCTTTCTTT. As protein: CASANDRDTEAFF. Full variable domain (outside the CDR3, taken from reference TRBV2 and TRBJ1-1): EPEVTQTPSHQVTQMGQEVILRCVPISNHLYFYWYRQILGQKVEFLVSFYNNEISEKSEIFDDQFSVERPDGSNFTLKIRSTKLEDSAMYFCASANDRDTEAFFGQGTRLTVV.

The V call is TRBV2, the J call TRBJ1-4; tentatively, D is TRBD1 (5 bases). Germline loops: CDR1 SNHLY, CDR2 FYNNEI. The CDR3 length is 13 residues. V was trimmed by 7 bases and J by 8 bases, leaving 14 bases between them. The CDR3 is CASTRANREKLFF. The CDR3, as DNA: TGTGCCAGCACCAGGGCGAACAGGGAAAAACTGTTTTTT.

The CDR3 coding sequence is TGTGCCAGCAGCTTAGGGGGCAGGGATTACGAGCAGTACTTC. This encodes CASSLGGRDYEQYF. The gene calls are TRBV11-3 and TRBJ2-7; possibly TRBD1 for D (5 bases). This CDR3 has 14 amino acids. From germline, CDR1 is SGHNT and CDR2 YENEEA. The V end was cut by 1 base, the J end by 4 bases, with 11 bases between.

The chain is built from TRBV11-2 and TRBJ2-5, with D perhaps matching TRBD2 (6 bases). Germline lookup yields CDR1 SGHAT and CDR2 FQNNGV. V lost 3 bases and J 4 bases, leaving 15 bases between the germline ends. The CDR3 contains 15 residues. In DNA, the CDR3 is TGTGCCAGCAGCTTTGGAGGGAGCCTGGGAGAGACCCAGTACTTC. It specifies CASSFGGSLGETQYF.

The sample holds one count of this clone. The rearrangement links TRBV29-1 to TRBJ1-3; D call uncertain. V was trimmed by 6 bases and J by 4 bases, leaving 7 bases between them. The CDR3 covers 11 residues. Germline CDR1 SQVTM, CDR2 ANQGSEA. The DNA for the CDR3 is TGCAGCGTGGAACAGGGAAACACCATATATTTT. Residues: CSVEQGNTIYF.

The chain has TRBV5-1 and TRBJ1-6, with no clear D. V dropped 4 bases and J dropped 9 bases, with 11 bases sitting between them. The germline V gene has CDR1 SGHRS and CDR2 YFSETQ. The CDR3 has 13 residues. Written as DNA, the CDR3 is TGCGCCAGCAGCCCAGGCCTGCTTTCACCCCTCCACTTT. As protein: CASSPGLLSPLHF. Supplemented by reference TRBV5-1 and TRBJ1-6, the full variable domain reads KAGVTQTPRYLIKTRGQQVTLSCSPISGHRSVSWYQQTPGQGLQFLFEYFSETQRNKGNFPGRFSGRQFSNSRSEMNVSTLELGDSALYLCASSPGLLSPLHFGNGTRLTVT.

The gene calls are TRBV5-1 and TRBJ1-6; 7 nucleotides line up with TRBD1. Trimming at V came to 0 bases and at J to 5 bases, leaving 5 bases not matched to a gene. This CDR3 has 16 residues. CDR1 and CDR2 (germline): SGHRS, YFSETQ. CDR3 bases: TGCGCCAGCAGCTTGGAACAGGGGAGAAATAATTCACCCCTCCACTTT. Encoded protein: CASSLEQGRNNSPLHF.

This chain uses TRBV19 with TRBJ1-1, with TRBD1 as a possible D gene (5 bases). The V end lost 5 bases, the J end lost 0 bases, and 10 bases lay between the germline ends. Germline loops: CDR1 LNHDA, CDR2 SQIVND (reference sequence). The CDR3 length is 14 residues. CDR3 amino acids: CASSYRSMNTEAFF. CDR3 DNA: TGTGCCAGTAGTTACAGGTCCATGAACACTGAAGCTTTCTTT.

V is TRBV27 and J is TRBJ1-4, with TRBD1 matching 8 bases. CDR1 is MNHEY, CDR2 SMNVEV, per germline (reference sequence). V shed 0 bases, J shed 6 bases, and the junction held 3 bases outside the gene matches. This CDR3 has 15 residues. DNA for the CDR3: TGTGCCAGCAGTTTATCGACGACAGGGGATGAAAAACTGTTTTTT. Its protein product is CASSLSTTGDEKLFF.

This clone was recorded once. The chain uses TRBV3-1 (or the pseudogene TRBV3-2) and TRBJ1-1; D may be TRBD1 (5 bases). From germline, CDR1 is LGHDT and CDR2 YNNKEL (reference sequence). The CDR3 spans 14 residues. V lost 2 bases and J lost 6, with 13 bases in between. The CDR3 nucleotides read TGTGCCAGCAGCCAACTGGTCAGGGAAGCTGAAGCTTTCTTT. This gives the protein CASSQLVREAEAFF.

This chain links TRBV14 with TRBJ1-2; D is undetermined. Trimming took off 0 bases at V and 0 bases at J, with 8 bases between the two ends. Germline V CDR1 and CDR2: SGHDN, FVKESK. This CDR3 has 15 residues. CDR3: CASSQEQVSNYGYTF. CDR3 in DNA: TGTGCCAGCAGCCAAGAGCAGGTCTCTAACTATGGCTACACCTTC.

The CDR3 bases are TGTGCCAGCAGCCCCGTGGACAGTACCTACGAGCAGTACTTC. Encoded protein: CASSPVDSTYEQYF. The V gene is TRBV9, the J gene TRBJ2-7; D is possibly TRBD1 (6 bases). Trimming removed 4 bases from V and 2 bases from J, with 13 bases in between. The CDR3 covers 14 residues. Germline V gene data show CDR1 as SGDLS and CDR2 as YYNGEE.

The genes are TRBV27 and TRBJ1-6, with TRBD1 matching 9 bases. The J segment lost 8 bases and the V segment lost 5 bases, leaving 7 bases of the junction unmatched. Germline assignment: CDR1 MNHEY and CDR2 SMNVEV (reference sequence). The CDR3 runs 15 residues. DNA of the CDR3: TGTGCCAGCAGTATGCCTGGGACAGGGTATTCACCCCTCCACTTT. Translated, it gives CASSMPGTGYSPLHF.

The chain couples TRBV7-9 to TRBJ2-1; TRBD2 agrees at 7 bases. This CDR3 is 16 amino acids long. The V gene's germline CDR1 is SEHNR and CDR2 FQNEAQ (reference sequence). V lost 8 bases, J lost 3 bases, and 13 bases stayed unmatched. The CDR3 region has the DNA TGTGCCAGCTTGAGTAGGGAGGGGCGCATCTACAATGAGCAGTTCTTC. It is translated as CASLSREGRIYNEQFF.

This clone appeared a single time. The gene calls are TRBV27 and TRBJ2-7; D is undetermined. V was pared by 0 bases and J by 1 base, with 7 bases between. There are 14 residues in the CDR3. Germline lookup yields CDR1 MNHEY and CDR2 SMNVEV (reference sequence). CDR3 coding DNA: TGTGCCAGCAGTTTATCGCCGGGTTCCTACGAGCAGTACTTC. The encoded protein is CASSLSPGSYEQYF.

The chain carries TRBV11-3 and TRBJ2-7; 7 nucleotides match TRBD1. The length of the CDR3 is 15 residues. The junction had 11 bases not matched to a gene; V was cut back by 7 bases and J by 2 bases. The germline CDR1 and CDR2 sequences are SGHNT and YENEEA. The chain's CDR3 is CASTELGTAAYEQYF. CDR3 DNA sequence: TGTGCCAGCACGGAACTTGGGACAGCTGCCTACGAGCAGTACTTC.

The chain employs TRBV7-8 and TRBJ1-6, with TRBD1 matching 7 bases. Trimming removed 4 bases from V and 10 bases from J; junction bases left unmatched: 7. The CDR3 totals 14 residues. Germline V gene sequence: CDR1 SGHVS, CDR2 FQNEAQ. This CDR3 reads CASSSSGTASPLHF. CDR3 coding DNA: TGTGCCAGCAGCTCTTCCGGGACAGCCTCACCCCTCCACTTT.

The chain has TRBV11-2 and TRBJ1-1; weak D call: TRBD1 (6 bases). CDR1 is SGHAT, CDR2 FQNNGV, per germline. The CDR3 is 16 residues long. The V end was cut by 4 bases, the J end by 1 base, with 16 bases between. As DNA, the CDR3 is TGTGCCAGCAGCTCAGGCCCGCAGGGGACGAACACTGAAGCTTTCTTT. It encodes CASSSGPQGTNTEAFF.

The V call is TRBV3-1 (or the pseudogene TRBV3-2), the J call TRBJ2-7; perhaps TRBD1 as D (5 bases). The V end lost 0 bases, the J end lost 7 bases, and 10 bases lay between the germline ends. This CDR3 contains 13 residues. The germline CDR1 and CDR2 sequences are LGHDT and YNNKEL (reference sequence). The CDR3 region has the DNA TGTGCCAGCAGCCAAGACAGGGTCGGGGAGCAGTACTTC. Protein product: CASSQDRVGEQYF.

As DNA, the CDR3 is TGTGCCTGGAGGCCCATGCCTTCCGAGAACTATGGCTACACCTTC. Its protein is CAWRPMPSENYGYTF. The V gene is TRBV30, the J gene TRBJ1-2; no clear D. CDR1 is GTSNPN, CDR2 SVGIG, per germline (reference sequence). V was pared by 3 bases and J by 2 bases, with 16 bases between. The length of the CDR3 is 15 residues. Based on the CDR3 plus reference TRBV30 and TRBJ1-2, the full variable domain is SQTIHQWPATLVQPVGSPLSLECTVEGTSNPNLYWYRQAAGRGLQLLFYSVGIGQISSEVPQNLSASRPQDRQFILSSKKLLLSDSGFYLCAWRPMPSENYGYTFGSGTRLTVV.

The rearrangement joins TRBV18 to TRBJ2-7, with D possibly TRBD1 on 5 matching bases. The V gene lost 3 bases and the J gene lost 7 bases, with 13 bases spanning the gap. The CDR3 runs 13 residues. Per germline, CDR1 KGHSH and CDR2 LQKENI. The CDR3 loop reads CASSPGGDSEQYF. The CDR3 DNA is TGTGCCAGCTCACCGGGCGGCGACAGTGAGCAGTACTTC.

The gene calls are TRBV19 and TRBJ1-2; 10 nucleotides align to TRBD1. The germline CDR1 and CDR2 sequences are LNHDA and SQIVND (reference sequence). V lost 3 bases, J lost 7 bases, and 5 bases stayed unmatched. This CDR3 has 14 residues. The CDR3 DNA reads as TGTGCCAGTAGTATGGTCGGGACAGGGGTTGGCTACACCTTC. This encodes CASSMVGTGVGYTF.

V gene TRBV5-6 combines with J gene TRBJ1-1; D gene ambiguous. Trimming shortened V by 0 bases and J by 0 bases, and 9 bases separated the two germline ends. The CDR3 totals 15 residues. Germline loops: CDR1 SGHDT, CDR2 YYEEEE. In nucleotides, the CDR3 is TGTGCCAGCAGCTTGGGTCGGGTCATGAACACTGAAGCTTTCTTT. Its protein product is CASSLGRVMNTEAFF.

For the CDR3, the DNA is TGCAGCGTTGTACTGAACTATGGCTACACCTTC. This sequence encodes CSVVLNYGYTF. V and J are TRBV29-1 and TRBJ1-2; no reliable D call. Germline lookup yields CDR1 SQVTM and CDR2 ANQGSEA. Trimming cost V 4 bases and J 2 bases, with 5 bases left between them. The CDR3 has 11 residues.

The chain links TRBV10-2 to TRBJ1-4; TRBD1 might be the D (5 bases). This CDR3 has 14 amino acids. V was trimmed by 6 bases and J by 7 bases, leaving 15 bases between them. CDR1 and CDR2 (germline): WSHSY, SAAADI. CDR3 sequence: CASRPTVDIEKLFF. The CDR3 DNA reads TGCGCCAGCAGACCGACAGTTGACATTGAAAAACTGTTTTTT.

The J gene is TRBJ1-2, the V gene TRBV3-1 (or the pseudogene TRBV3-2); tentatively, D is TRBD1 (6 bases). CDR1 is LGHDT and CDR2 is YNNKEL in the germline V gene (reference sequence). This CDR3 comprises 14 residues. V lost 0 bases and J lost 2, with 7 bases in between. As DNA, the CDR3 is TGTGCCAGCAGCCAAGACCAGGGGAACTATGGCTACACCTTC. It is translated as CASSQDQGNYGYTF.

The V and J genes are TRBV19 and TRBJ2-6, with TRBD1 as a possible D gene (6 bases). The ends were cut back, 6 bases at V and 1 base at J, with 16 bases in the middle. Germline CDR1 is LNHDA and CDR2 is SQIVND (reference sequence). This CDR3 spans 17 amino acids. The CDR3 reads CASRNLVGASGANVLTF. CDR3 nucleotide sequence: TGTGCCAGTAGGAACTTGGTGGGGGCGTCTGGGGCCAACGTCCTGACTTTC.

The J gene is TRBJ1-1, the V gene TRBV18, with D possibly being TRBD1 (6 bases). Germline values: CDR1 KGHSH, CDR2 LQKENI. The CDR3 has 14 amino acids. Trimming took 4 bases from V and 5 from J, leaving 14 bases between them. The CDR3: CASSQTGSGTEAFF. The CDR3 DNA reads TGTGCCAGCTCACAAACAGGGTCGGGGACTGAAGCTTTCTTT.